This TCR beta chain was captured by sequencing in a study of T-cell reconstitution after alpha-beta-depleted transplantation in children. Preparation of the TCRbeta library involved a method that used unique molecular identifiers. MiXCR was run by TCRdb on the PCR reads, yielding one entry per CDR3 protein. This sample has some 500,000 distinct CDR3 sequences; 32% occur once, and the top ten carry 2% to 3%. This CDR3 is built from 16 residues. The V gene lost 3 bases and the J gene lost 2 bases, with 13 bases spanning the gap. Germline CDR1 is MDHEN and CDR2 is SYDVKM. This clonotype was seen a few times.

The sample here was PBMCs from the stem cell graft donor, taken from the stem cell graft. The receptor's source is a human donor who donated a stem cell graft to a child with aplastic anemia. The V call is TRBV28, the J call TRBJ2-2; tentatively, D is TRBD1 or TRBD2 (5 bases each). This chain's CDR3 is CASSLVSGPNTGELFF. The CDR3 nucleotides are TGTGCCAGCAGTTTGGTATCGGGGCCTAACACCGGGGAGCTGTTTTTT.